Sequencing of this TCR beta chain was carried out in a study of cytomegalovirus exposure and HLA in healthy donors. The CDR3 is 13 amino acids. V was clipped by 4 bases and J by 6 bases, with 13 bases between them. Looked up from germline, CDR1 is SGHRS and CDR2 is YFSETQ. The repertoire was sequenced with immunoSEQ multiplex PCR; TCRdb's copy has only in-frame clones and lacks some. The sample contains about 160,000 clones, 70% to 90% of which appear only once. The sequence was obtained from a woman in her 30s in good health and CMV-seronegative. This chain uses TRBV5-1 with TRBJ1-1; D may be TRBD1 (6 bases). Sequenced sample: PBMCs. CDR3 in DNA: TGCGCCAGCAGCGCCGAGGGGGGACCTGAAGCTTTCTTT. Its translation is CASSAEGGPEAFF.